This TCR beta chain was captured in a study of regulatory and conventional T cells in RAG deficiency (dated by TCRdb to 2016 to 2017). About the full investigation: To compare the diversity and composition of the repertoires of Treg, conventional CD4+ and CD8+ T cells between RAG-deficient patients and healthy controls, the study applied high-throughput TCR beta sequencing. Overall results and qualifications from the work: Unique TCR beta sequences from Treg cells were roughly 100-fold fewer in Omenn syndrome and CID/AS patients than controls, versus roughly 10-fold for other subsets. Some T-cell subset analyses were not performed for some subjects. Markedly lower Shannon entropy and higher Simpson indices were observed in RAG-deficient patients than in control T-cell subpopulations. In Omenn syndrome patients, sorted CD25-high CD127-low cells may represent peripherally activated cells rather than bona fide Treg cells. All patient T-cell subsets had shorter CDR3 lengths; Omenn syndrome patients showed >85% Treg-Tconv repertoire overlap at nucleotide and amino acid level.

Before genomic DNA extraction, conventional CD4+ T cells were purified from blood as CD25-low CD127-high cells. Repertoire analyses used fewer than ten healthy control donors as the comparison group. The library was prepared using the immunoSEQ multiplex PCR assay. Rearranged TCR beta chain products were amplified from the genomic DNA of sorted T-cell subsets and were then sequenced. The source study handled its data this way. Shannon entropy and Simpson indices were used to measure the diversity of productive TCR beta rearrangements in each repertoire. Clonal expansion was assessed using the summed frequency of the 100 most abundant productive TCR beta clonotypes among total reads. The TRB repertoires were scored with a self-reactivity index that is based on amino acid usage at CDR3beta positions 6 and 7. Two-way ANOVA was used for repertoire analyses, while Student t or Mann-Whitney tests were used for flow cytometric analyses. TCRdb obtained this table from immuneACCESS and retained in-frame rearrangements with V and J assigned. These tables miss some clones; where compared with another copy, unresolved V genes account for less than half of the shortfall, and the remainder is unexplained. V, J and clone size derive from that table, while D and trimming were established from the DNA sequence. Recorded for this sample are about 30,000 clones; more than 90% of them occurred a single time. The ten biggest clones cover about 0.35% of the sample.

With regard to this clone: This receptor's antigen is unknown. Per-base qualities were not stored, and no clone one base away is much larger.

Taken from the germline V gene (reference sequence), the CDR1 and CDR2 loops are SGHKS and YYEKEE. Germline trimming amounts to 0 bases on V and 4 bases on J, with 3 as the count of junction bases outside the gene matches. The CDR3 contains 15 residues, cysteine and phenylalanine counted. CDR3 DNA only is kept here, 45 bases in frame from base 1. The same data also contributed to another study, on regulatory T cells. The second paper states: For the multiplex PCR, 52 forward TRBV primers and 13 reverse TRBJ primers were used, and amplification bias was corrected with both assay-based and computational methods. Restricted unique TRB V-J pairs and skewed V and J gene usage were observed in patient repertoires, most markedly in regulatory T cells. The study compared T-cell receptor beta repertoires of sorted regulatory, conventional CD4+ and CD8+ T cells in CD3G-deficient patients with those in healthy controls. Ficoll density separation was used to isolate peripheral blood mononuclear cells. Within the immunoSEQ assay, multiplex PCR amplified rearranged TRB loci from genomic DNA. TRB amplicons were sequenced on an Illumina HiSeq platform. Custom algorithms error-filtered the raw sequences and aligned them to reference gene sequences, after which the immunoSEQ online tools were used for analysis. Frequencies of productive and nonproductive TRB rearrangements were evaluated among both unique and total sequences. Groups were compared by t tests, Mann-Whitney tests or two-way ANOVA performed in Prism software.

This TCR derives from a human donor in good health. Input material: CD25- CD4+ T cells sorted from blood. The rearrangement joined TRBV5-5 to TRBJ2-1; the central 8 bases match TRBD2. The CDR3 protein sequence reads: CASSLVLAGYNEQFF. The sequenced DNA is TGTGCCAGCAGCTTGGTGTTAGCGGGGTACAATGAGCAGTTCTTC.